The entry below describes one T cell receptor beta chain. Per the study methods: The assay estimated nucleated cells by amplifying reference gene primers. Sequencing was performed with immunoSEQ multiplex PCR; in TCRdb, only in-frame clones are kept and a portion is missing. V and J calls and clone size are copied from that table; D and trimming were computed from the DNA. The data contain about 150,000 clones, 80% to 90% of them singletons. This entry comes from a study of blood T cell repertoires in COVID-19. The overall study: Whether acute or convalescent, the COVID-19 samples came from the United States, Italy and Spain. T cells, B-cell-depleted T cells, or PBMCs supplied cDNA or gDNA.

The germline CDR1 and CDR2 sequences are SQVTM and ANQGSEA. This CDR3 comprises 14 residues. The V end lost 8 bases, the J end lost 2 bases, and 17 bases lay between the germline ends. The source material was peripheral blood. The sequence came from a woman in her thirties or forties with acute or convalescent COVID-19. The chain carries TRBV29-1 and TRBJ2-3; TRBD1 might be the D (5 bases). CDR3 amino acids: CSYRQRENTDTQYF. CDR3 sequence (DNA): TGCAGCTACAGACAGCGAGAAAACACAGATACGCAGTATTTT.